A selection of T cell receptor beta chains follows, all from one sample in a study of cytomegalovirus exposure and HLA in healthy donors. Sequencing was performed with immunoSEQ multiplex PCR; in TCRdb, only in-frame clones are kept and a portion is missing. This sample has fewer than 100,000 clones; approximately 90% occur once, and the top ten carry 2% to 2.5%. The material sequenced was PBMCs. The receptor source for this set is a man aged 25 to 45 in good health and CMV-seronegative. The CDR3 runs from the conserved cysteine through the conserved F or W. A D gene is named only where the DNA matches it firmly. The size of a clone is reported for some rows only, either as once, few or many, or as a class for expanded clones.

D gene,clone size,J gene,V gene,CDR3 DNA,CDR3 protein
.,.,TRBJ2-7,TRBV4-1,TGCGCCAGCAGACTACAGGGCTTTAACGCCTACGAGCAGTACTTC,CASRLQGFNAYEQYF
.,.,TRBJ1-2,TRBV28,TGTGCCAGCACTGTCACTAGCCTCGGGGAAGGCTACACCTTC,CASTVTSLGEGYTF
TRBD1,.,TRBJ2-3,TRBV9,TGTGCCAGCAGCGGAGCCGGGGACAGGTTAACAGATACGCAGTATTTT,CASSGAGDRLTDTQYF
TRBD1,few,TRBJ2-1,TRBV15,TGTGCCACCAGCAGAGATCAGGGGCGGACAGGGATTATGTATGAGCAGTTCTTC,CATSRDQGRTGIMYEQFF
TRBD1,.,TRBJ2-7,TRBV19,TGTGCCAGTAGTATATGGGGGACAGGACAGACTTCCTACGAGCAGTACTTC,CASSIWGTGQTSYEQYF
TRBD1,.,TRBJ2-3,TRBV28,TGTGCCAGCAGTGAGGCAGGGGGAGCAGATACGCAGTATTTT,CASSEAGGADTQYF
TRBD2,.,TRBJ2-3,TRBV18,TGTGCCAGCTCATCCGGGACTAGCTCCGATACGCAGTATTTT,CASSSGTSSDTQYF
TRBD1,.,TRBJ1-6,TRBV5-1,TGCGCCAGCAGCCTCAGGACAGGCGACAGTAGGGGTTCCTATAATTCACCCCTCCACTTT,CASSLRTGDSRGSYNSPLHF
.,.,TRBJ2-2,TRBV11-2,TGTGCCAGCACTCAGGGGTGGCTAGCGAACACCGGGGAGCTGTTTTTT,CASTQGWLANTGELFF
.,once,TRBJ1-5,TRBV7-9,TGTGCCAGCAGCTTATCCGGGGTTCCTCAGCCCCAGCATTTT,CASSLSGVPQPQHF
.,.,TRBJ1-2,TRBV4-2,TGTGCCAGCAGCCAAGAGGTTGGAGGAGCCTACCATGGCTACACCTTC,CASSQEVGGAYHGYTF
TRBD1,once,TRBJ2-7,TRBV27,TGTGCCAGCAGACCCGGGACAGCCTACGAGCAGTACTTC,CASRPGTAYEQYF
.,.,TRBJ2-1,TRBV6-5,TGTGCCAGCAGTTACCAGCGCGCAGGGTTTGAGCAGTTCTTC,CASSYQRAGFEQFF
TRBD2,.,TRBJ2-3,TRBV5-1,TGCGCCAGCAGGATTAGCGGGGGATTCACAGATACGCAGTATTTT,CASRISGGFTDTQYF
.,.,TRBJ1-1,TRBV10-1,TGCGCCAGCCCGCACCGACCACAGGGTTGGCCTGAAGCTTTCTTT,CASPHRPQGWPEAFF
.,.,TRBJ2-1,TRBV15,TGTGCCACCAGCAGAGAACTTCAAGCCAATGAGCAGTTCTTC,CATSRELQANEQFF
.,.,TRBJ1-1,TRBV6-1,TGTGCAACGTCCGGGATACGAACTGAAGCTTTCTTT,CATSGIRTEAFF
.,.,TRBJ2-1,TRBV7-9,TGTGCCAGCAGCTTTACTCCCGGGGAGCAGTTCTTC,CASSFTPGEQFF
.,.,TRBJ1-5,TRBV21-1,.,CASSNWGQGAGSNQPQHF
.,.,TRBJ1-2,TRBV5-3,TGTGCCAGAAGCTTCACATGTATTTACTATGGCTACACCTTC,CARSFTCIYYGYTF
TRBD2,.,TRBJ2-7,TRBV18,TGTGCCAGCTCACCACCGGTTGCGGGAGCTAACGAGCAGTACTTC,CASSPPVAGANEQYF
.,.,TRBJ2-2,TRBV7-9,TGTGCCAGCAGCTTAAACAGGGGAGGCACCGGGGAGCTGTTTTTT,CASSLNRGGTGELFF
.,.,TRBJ1-3,TRBV10-3,TGTGCCATCAGTGACTCCACAGCTCGCTCTGGAAACACCATATATTTT,CAISDSTARSGNTIYF
.,.,TRBJ1-4,TRBV4-1,TGCGCCAGCAGCCCCATATCCGGGGGGGGTGAAAAACTGTTTTTT,CASSPISGGGEKLFF
TRBD1,.,TRBJ1-6,TRBV6-6,TGTGCCAGCAGTTACCGGGGACAGGGGGATTCACCCCTCCACTTT,CASSYRGQGDSPLHF
TRBD1,.,TRBJ2-2,TRBV9,TGTGCCAGCAGCGTAGCCGAACAGGGGGATCGCGGGGAGCTGTTTTTT,CASSVAEQGDRGELFF
.,.,TRBJ1-4,TRBV7-8,TGTGCCAGCAGCTTAGTGGAGGGTAATGAAAAACTGTTTTTT,CASSLVEGNEKLFF
.,.,TRBJ2-1,TRBV7-6,TGTGCCAGCAGCCCAGGGGGAGCGGGAGAGGATGAGCAGTTCTTC,CASSPGGAGEDEQFF
.,.,TRBJ1-1,TRBV29-1,TGCAGCGTTGCAGGGATCAGTGAAGCTTTCTTT,CSVAGISEAFF
.,.,TRBJ2-7,TRBV7-8,TGTGCCAGCAGCTCCCGGGATAAATCCTACGAGCAGTACTTC,CASSSRDKSYEQYF
.,once,TRBJ2-3,TRBV11-2,TGTGCCAGCAGCAGGGGGACCACCGCCTACACAGATACGCAGTATTTT,CASSRGTTAYTDTQYF
TRBD1,.,TRBJ1-2,TRBV9,TGTGCCAGCGGCGGTGGGGGGACAGCTAACTATGGCTACACCTTC,CASGGGGTANYGYTF
TRBD1,.,TRBJ2-5,TRBV7-6,TGTGCCAGCAGCCCATTACAACAGGGGGCGAGGGAGACCCAGTACTTC,CASSPLQQGARETQYF
TRBD1,once,TRBJ2-7,TRBV6-5,TGTGCCAGCAGTTACTGGGGGACAGCCTACGAGCAGTACTTC,CASSYWGTAYEQYF
TRBD1,once,TRBJ1-4,TRBV6-6,TGTGCCAGCAGTTACGAGGGGGCCGGTGTTGAAAAACTGTTTTTT,CASSYEGAGVEKLFF
TRBD1,.,TRBJ1-2,TRBV6-6,TGTGCCAGCAGTACCCCGGGACAGAGACTCTATGGCTACACCTTC,CASSTPGQRLYGYTF
.,once,TRBJ1-2,TRBV4-1,TGCGCCAGCAGCCGGCGATCGATTAGTGCGCGGGACTATGGCTACACCTTC,CASSRRSISARDYGYTF
.,.,TRBJ1-1,TRBV27,TGTGCCAGCAGTCCCTACCCCGTCCGGGAAGCTTTCTTT,CASSPYPVREAFF
.,.,TRBJ1-2,TRBV28,TGTGTCACGGGCGACAGACTTAACTATGGCTACACCTTC,CVTGDRLNYGYTF
TRBD2,.,TRBJ2-1,TRBV28,TGTGCCAGCAGTCCCGGAGGCCTAGCGGGGAACAATGAGCAGTTCTTC,CASSPGGLAGNNEQFF
.,.,TRBJ2-3,TRBV28,TGTGCCAGCAGTTTAACAACTAGTCATACAGATACGCAGTATTTT,CASSLTTSHTDTQYF
TRBD1,.,TRBJ1-4,TRBV2,TGTGCCAGCAGTGTAAGACAGGGGATTGATGAAAAACTGTTTTTT,CASSVRQGIDEKLFF
.,.,TRBJ1-6,TRBV6-1,TGTGCCAGCAGTTATACGACGGGGGATTCACCCCTCCACTTT,CASSYTTGDSPLHF
TRBD2,.,TRBJ2-1,TRBV7-2,TGTGCCAGCAGCCCAAGACTAGCGGGGGGGCACCGAGATGAGCAGTTCTTC,CASSPRLAGGHRDEQFF
.,.,TRBJ2-7,TRBV29-1,TGCAGCGGCGGCAGGGGTACTAGCGCCCACGAGCAGTACTTC,CSGGRGTSAHEQYF
TRBD2,.,TRBJ2-3,TRBV19,TGTGCCAGTAGTATAGAAGGGGGATTTCGGCTAGCGGGAGAGGATACGCAGTATTTT,CASSIEGGFRLAGEDTQYF
TRBD1,.,TRBJ2-7,TRBV28,TGTGCCAGCAGTCTGACCGGGACAGGGAACGAGCAGTACTTC,CASSLTGTGNEQYF
.,.,TRBJ2-2,TRBV25-1,TGTGCCAGCAGGTTTGATAGCGGGGAGCTGTTTTTT,CASRFDSGELFF
.,once,TRBJ2-1,TRBV29-1,TGCAGCGTTTTAGCGACCCACAATGAGCAGTTCTTC,CSVLATHNEQFF
TRBD2,.,TRBJ2-1,TRBV18,TGTGCCAGCTCACCCAGACTAGCGCTAACCTACAATGAGCAGTTCTTC,CASSPRLALTYNEQFF
.,once,TRBJ1-4,TRBV15,TGTGCCACCAGCAGATCGACAGGTTCTGCTAATGAAAAACTGTTTTTT,CATSRSTGSANEKLFF
.,.,TRBJ2-5,TRBV6-4,TGTGCCAGCAGTCTACCTCCCGCCCGGGACACTGAAGAGACCCAGTACTTC,CASSLPPARDTEETQYF
.,.,TRBJ2-3,TRBV27,TGTGCCAGCAGCACAGTCTACCTGCCCCCAGATACGCAGTATTTT,CASSTVYLPPDTQYF
TRBD1,.,TRBJ1-3,TRBV11-3,TGTGCCAGCAGCTTACAGGGGGCGGACACCATATATTTT,CASSLQGADTIYF
.,.,TRBJ2-7,TRBV14,TGTGCCAGCAGCCAACGCCGCGACAGGACCTACGAGCAGTACTTC,CASSQRRDRTYEQYF
TRBD1,.,TRBJ2-2,TRBV5-4,TGTGCCAGCAGCTTGGCACAGGGGTACACCGGGGAGCTGTTTTTT,CASSLAQGYTGELFF
.,.,TRBJ1-1,TRBV7-9,TGTGCCAGCAGCTTCGAGATGAACACTGAAGCTTTCTTT,CASSFEMNTEAFF
TRBD1,.,TRBJ1-2,TRBV28,TGTGCCAGCAGTTTGCTGACAGGACAGGGACAATACTATGGCTACACCTTC,CASSLLTGQGQYYGYTF
.,.,TRBJ1-2,TRBV6-5,TGTGCCAGCAGGAGGGCGAGACACGACGGCTACACCTTC,CASRRARHDGYTF
.,.,TRBJ1-4,TRBV2,TGTGCCAGCCGTTGGGGCGGGGCTAATGAAAAACTGTTTTTT,CASRWGGANEKLFF